The entry that follows covers one TCR beta chain sequence. The sample originates from a study of blood T cell repertoires in COVID-19. Overall study context: Specimens from acute and convalescent COVID-19 originated in the United States, Italy and Spain.

The germline CDR1 and CDR2 sequences are MNHEY and SVGAGI. With V trimmed by 2 bases and J by 8 bases, 5 bases remained unmatched. The CDR3 spans 16 residues. TCRdb's copy holds only in-frame clones and misses some; the assay was immunoSEQ multiplex PCR. The sample shows some 200,000 clones, around 90% of them seen only once. The rearrangement links TRBV6-5 to TRBJ1-6; 11 bases agree with TRBD1. The TCR comes from a man aged 30 to 39 with acute or convalescent COVID-19. The specimen was peripheral blood. The CDR3 here is CASSYGGQGVDSPLHF. CDR3 DNA: TGTGCCAGCAGTTACGGGGGACAGGGGGTGGATTCACCCCTCCACTTT.